A selection of T cell receptor beta chains follows, all from one sample in a study of blood T cells in healthy people across ages. TCRdb recomputed calls from the 5' RACE reads with MiXCR, one row per CDR3 protein. The sample lists 1,500,000 or so distinct CDR3 sequences; around 59% were seen once. The sequencing input was blood. The receptors stem from a man aged 18 to 29 in good health. The CDR3 runs from the conserved cysteine through the conserved F or W. The D gene is left open where the match is weak. Size is stated for part of the rows, as once, few or many counts, or as a class when the clone is expanded.

J: TRBJ2-3
size: .
D: TRBD2
V: TRBV6-2/TRBV6-3
CDR3: CASSYSTGLAGGNTDTQYF
DNA: TGTGCCAGCAGTTACTCGACGGGACTAGCGGGGGGAAACACAGATACGCAGTATTTT

J: TRBJ1-1
size: .
D: TRBD1
V: TRBV7-2
CDR3: CASSLTGESTEAFF
DNA: TGTGCCAGCAGCTTGACAGGGGAATCCACTGAAGCTTTCTTT

J: TRBJ1-2
size: .
D: .
V: TRBV5-5
CDR3: CASRLRFTPGANYGYTF
DNA: TGTGCCAGCAGGCTGAGGTTTACACCGGGGGCTAACTATGGCTACACCTTC

J: TRBJ1-2
size: .
D: TRBD1
V: TRBV3-1
CDR3: CASSQGTGRVYGYTF
DNA: TGTGCCAGCAGCCAGGGGACAGGGCGGGTCTATGGCTACACCTTC

J: TRBJ2-3
size: .
D: .
V: TRBV20-1
CDR3: CSARSGGSGGRDTQYF
DNA: TGCAGTGCTAGATCAGGGGGAAGCGGGGGTAGAGATACGCAGTATTTT

J: TRBJ2-5
size: .
D: .
V: TRBV12-3/TRBV12-4
CDR3: CASRRSGGYQETQYF
DNA: TGTGCCAGCAGGCGCAGTGGGGGGTACCAAGAGACCCAGTACTTC

J: TRBJ2-1
size: .
D: .
V: TRBV12-3/TRBV12-4
CDR3: CASRLGTGGHYNEQFF
DNA: TGTGCCAGCAGGTTGGGGACGGGGGGACACTACAATGAGCAGTTCTTC

J: TRBJ1-2
size: .
D: .
V: TRBV3-1
CDR3: CASSSTTNYGYTF
DNA: TGTGCCAGCAGCTCGACAACTAACTATGGCTACACCTTC

J: TRBJ1-2
size: .
D: .
V: TRBV6-2/TRBV6-3
CDR3: CASSYSVQPTHRVEIYGYTF
DNA: TGTGCCAGCAGTTACTCGGTCCAACCCACACACAGGGTTGAGATCTATGGCTACACCTTC

J: TRBJ2-5
size: few
D: .
V: TRBV29-1
CDR3: CSVEDRGETQYF
DNA: TGCAGCGTTGAAGATAGGGGGGAGACCCAGTACTTC

J: TRBJ2-7
size: .
D: .
V: TRBV6-6
CDR3: CASSFGSPHEQYF
DNA: TGTGCCAGCAGTTTCGGAAGTCCCCACGAGCAGTACTTC

J: TRBJ2-5
size: .
D: .
V: TRBV4-1
CDR3: CASSQIQGETQYF
DNA: TGCGCCAGCAGCCAAATTCAGGGGGAGACCCAGTACTTC

J: TRBJ2-1
size: .
D: .
V: TRBV6-1
CDR3: CASSERKTDVNEQFF
DNA: TGTGCCAGCAGTGAAAGAAAGACAGACGTCAATGAGCAGTTCTTC

J: TRBJ1-2
size: .
D: TRBD1
V: TRBV12-3/TRBV12-4
CDR3: CASSLAPTGGDYGYTF
DNA: TGTGCCAGCAGTTTAGCGCCGACAGGGGGCGACTATGGCTACACCTTC

J: TRBJ2-7
size: .
D: TRBD1
V: TRBV4-3
CDR3: CASSRRTGLREQYF
DNA: TGCGCCAGCAGCCGGAGGACAGGCCTTCGCGAGCAGTACTTC

J: TRBJ2-7
size: few
D: .
V: TRBV29-1
CDR3: CSVEGRDTHYEQYF
DNA: TGCAGCGTAGAAGGGAGGGACACCCACTACGAGCAGTACTTC

J: TRBJ2-5
size: .
D: .
V: TRBV3-1
CDR3: CASSQLSVKETQYF
DNA: TGTGCCAGCAGCCAACTTTCAGTTAAAGAGACCCAGTACTTC

J: TRBJ2-1
size: .
D: TRBD1
V: TRBV7-9
CDR3: CASSPYRGRPDYNEQFF
DNA: TGTGCCAGCAGCCCCTACAGGGGACGGCCAGACTACAATGAGCAGTTCTTC

J: TRBJ1-6
size: few
D: .
V: TRBV15
CDR3: CATSRDILNSPLHF
DNA: TGTGCCACCAGCAGGGACATCCTTAATTCACCCCTCCACTTT

J: TRBJ2-1
size: .
D: .
V: TRBV20-1
CDR3: CSASQADNEQFF
DNA: TGCAGTGCTAGCCAGGCCGATAATGAGCAGTTCTTC

J: TRBJ2-4
size: .
D: .
V: TRBV5-1
CDR3: CASSLRGGESYVYEQHF
DNA: TGCGCCAGCAGCTTAAGGGGTGGAGAGTCATATGTCTACGAGCAGCACTTC

J: TRBJ2-3
size: .
D: .
V: TRBV24-1
CDR3: CATSDEGLSTDTQYF
DNA: TGTGCCACCAGTGACGAGGGGTTGAGCACAGATACGCAGTATTTT

J: TRBJ2-5
size: .
D: .
V: TRBV12-5
CDR3: CASGLRDSYIQETQYF
DNA: TGTGCTAGTGGCCTCCGGGACTCCTACATCCAAGAGACCCAGTACTTC

J: TRBJ2-7
size: few
D: .
V: TRBV4-1
CDR3: CASSQGLYQEGGSYEQYF
DNA: TGCGCCAGCAGCCAAGGCCTTTATCAGGAAGGGGGTTCCTACGAGCAGTACTTC

J: TRBJ1-4
size: .
D: .
V: TRBV12-3/TRBV12-4
CDR3: CASSLGTLNEKLFF
DNA: TGTGCCAGCAGCCTCGGGACCCTCAATGAAAAACTGTTTTTT

J: TRBJ1-6
size: many
D: TRBD1
V: TRBV20-1
CDR3: CSANQGQENSPLHF
DNA: TGCAGTGCTAACCAGGGACAGGAAAATTCACCCCTCCACTTT

J: TRBJ2-7
size: few
D: .
V: TRBV7-9
CDR3: CASKKQGEQYF
DNA: TGTGCCAGCAAAAAACAAGGCGAGCAGTACTTC

J: TRBJ2-3
size: .
D: .
V: TRBV29-1
CDR3: CSVEGGRTDTQYF
DNA: TGCAGCGTTGAAGGCGGACGCACAGATACGCAGTATTTT

J: TRBJ2-3
size: .
D: .
V: TRBV5-1
CDR3: CASSLRPVSGRSTDTQYF
DNA: TGCGCCAGCAGCTTGCGTCCCGTCTCCGGACGTAGCACAGATACGCAGTATTTT

J: TRBJ2-5
size: few
D: .
V: TRBV28
CDR3: CASSFLSGGEETQYF
DNA: TGTGCCAGCAGTTTCCTTTCAGGGGGGGAAGAGACCCAGTACTTC

J: TRBJ1-1
size: .
D: .
V: TRBV7-2
CDR3: CASSLTWGEAFF
DNA: TGTGCCAGCAGCTTAACGTGGGGTGAAGCTTTCTTT

J: TRBJ2-6
size: .
D: TRBD1
V: TRBV5-5
CDR3: CASNSKTTGPLSANVLTF
DNA: TGTGCCAGCAACTCAAAAACGACAGGGCCCTTATCGGCCAACGTCCTGACTTTC

J: TRBJ1-4
size: .
D: TRBD1
V: TRBV4-1
CDR3: CASSQRTGTTNEKLFF
DNA: TGCGCCAGCAGCCAACGGACAGGGACAACTAATGAAAAACTGTTTTTT

J: TRBJ2-7
size: .
D: .
V: TRBV12-3/TRBV12-4
CDR3: CASSFFDSYEGYEQYF
DNA: TGTGCCAGCAGTTTCTTTGACAGTTATGAAGGGTACGAGCAGTACTTC

J: TRBJ1-2
size: .
D: TRBD1
V: TRBV7-9
CDR3: CASSPATYRGDYGYTF
DNA: TGTGCCAGCAGTCCAGCAACTTACAGGGGAGACTATGGCTACACCTTC

J: TRBJ2-5
size: .
D: .
V: TRBV11-2
CDR3: CASSSPGTGTWEQYF
DNA: TGTGCCAGCAGCTCCCCCGGGACGGGAACCTGGGAGCAGTACTTC

J: TRBJ2-7
size: .
D: .
V: TRBV29-1
CDR3: CSAGGTNELYEQYF
DNA: TGCAGCGCCGGCGGCACTAACGAACTCTACGAGCAGTACTTC

J: TRBJ1-4
size: .
D: TRBD1
V: TRBV5-5
CDR3: CASSLAPGQSNEKLFF
DNA: TGTGCCAGCAGCTTGGCCCCGGGACAGTCAAATGAAAAACTGTTTTTT

J: TRBJ2-3
size: .
D: TRBD2
V: TRBV20-1
CDR3: CSATKREGTDTQYF
DNA: TGCAGTGCTACAAAGCGGGAAGGCACAGATACGCAGTATTTT

J: TRBJ2-1
size: .
D: .
V: TRBV7-2
CDR3: CASSLWQDNEQFF
DNA: TGTGCCAGCAGCTTATGGCAAGACAATGAGCAGTTCTTC

J: TRBJ2-1
size: .
D: .
V: TRBV11-2
CDR3: CASSFRGAGYNEQFF
DNA: TGTGCCAGCAGCTTTCGGGGGGCCGGCTACAATGAGCAGTTCTTC

J: TRBJ2-5
size: .
D: .
V: TRBV6-2/TRBV6-3
CDR3: CASSRTTGNVETQYF
DNA: TGTGCCAGCAGCAGGACGACTGGGAACGTAGAGACCCAGTACTTC

J: TRBJ1-1
size: .
D: .
V: TRBV7-9
CDR3: CASNHEVGGKTEAFF
DNA: TGTGCCAGCAACCATGAAGTGGGAGGGAAAACTGAAGCTTTCTTT

J: TRBJ1-5
size: once
D: .
V: TRBV2
CDR3: CASTEDGRPQHF
DNA: TGTGCCAGCACGGAGGATGGGAGACCCCAGCATTTT

J: TRBJ2-5
size: .
D: .
V: TRBV11-2
CDR3: CASSFQQDFGETQYF
DNA: TGTGCCAGCAGCTTTCAACAGGATTTCGGCGAGACCCAGTACTTC

J: TRBJ2-1
size: .
D: .
V: TRBV20-1
CDR3: CQGPRQYEQFF
DNA: TGCCAGGGCCCCCGACAGTATGAGCAGTTCTTC